These 29 T cell receptor beta chains were all obtained from the same sample, sequenced in a study of regulatory T cells in long-lasting Graves disease. Time point of the sample: newly diagnosed GD, antithyroid drugs for less than 3 months. TCR sequences were obtained from RNA taken from PBMCs. Arm-PCR of CDR3 regions and iRepertoire HTBI primers were used to build TCR beta libraries. TCRdb processed the multiplex PCR reads anew with MiXCR; each CDR3 protein has one entry. The top ten clones hold approximately 22% of a sample with 400,000 to 550,000 distinct CDR3 sequences, less than 20% of them seen once. In addition, the sample was reused for a study of T cells in Graves' hyperthyroidism and ophthalmopathy.

This specimen consisted of peripheral blood mononuclear cells (PBMCs), obtained at new diagnosis, from a patient treated with antithyroid drugs. The receptors were gathered from a woman younger than 30 with Graves disease.

In its sample, this clonotype was seen many times. The J gene is TRBJ2-7, the V gene TRBV10-1; D remains unclear. The CDR3 consists of 14 residues. The germline V and J ends were trimmed by 8 bases and 3 bases, with 17 bases remaining between them. Per germline, CDR1 WNHNN and CDR2 SYGVQD (reference sequence). The CDR3 nucleotides are TGCGCCAGCCCCGCCGCCTGGGTTTGCTACGAGCAGTACTTC. Amino acid sequence: CASPAAWVCYEQYF.

Concerning this clonotype: One base away lies a much larger clone, so this may be a sequencing read error. The chain is built from TRBV6-2 or TRBV6-3 and TRBJ1-2, with unresolved D. The CDR3 contains 13 residues. Germline loops: CDR1 MNHEY, CDR2 SVGEGT. The CDR3 DNA follows: TGTGCCAGCAGGGAAGAGTTAAACTATGGCCACACCTTC. Amino acids: CASREELNYGHTF.

This chain uses TRBV28 with TRBJ2-7, with TRBD2 matching 7 bases. Germline V gene sequence: CDR1 MDHEN, CDR2 SYDVKM. V lost 3 bases, J lost 9 bases, and 8 bases stayed unmatched. The CDR3 extends over 13 amino acids. The DNA of the CDR3 is TGTGCCAGCAGTTTTTCGACTAGCCACGGGCAGTACTTC. The encoded protein is CASSFSTSHGQYF.

The table lists this clonotype with a count of one. This chain links TRBV12-3 or TRBV12-4 with TRBJ2-1; TRBD2 matches at 11 bases. The length of the CDR3 is 16 residues. V lost 2 bases and J lost 6; bases outside the gene matches: 6. The CDR3 DNA is TGTGCCAGCAGTTTAAGTGTAGCGGGAGGGGGCAATGAGCAGTTCTTC. It codes for CASSLSVAGGGNEQFF.

This clonotype was found a few times. The rearrangement joins TRBV12-3 or TRBV12-4 to TRBJ1-2; TRBD1 agrees at 8 bases. The CDR3 totals 14 residues. With V trimmed by 2 bases and J by 8 bases, 7 bases remained unmatched. Written as DNA, the CDR3 is TGTGCCAGCAGTTTAACTAGGACAGGGCCCGGCTACACCTTC. As protein: CASSLTRTGPGYTF.

J is TRBJ2-5 and V is TRBV7-9, with 10 bases lining up with TRBD2. With 6 bases clipped from V and 5 bases from J, the junction kept 15 bases outside the gene matches. This CDR3 has 17 amino acids. The germline V gene has CDR1 SEHNR and CDR2 FQNEAQ (reference sequence). CDR3 in DNA: TGTGCCAGCAGACCTCAAGCGGGAGGGCCAGGAGGGGAGACCCAGTACTTC. It specifies CASRPQAGGPGGETQYF.

This chain links TRBV6-2 or TRBV6-3 with TRBJ1-5, with TRBD1 as a possible D gene (6 bases). V gave up 4 bases and J gave up 4 bases, with 8 bases separating them. This CDR3 has 13 residues. Germline V CDR1 and CDR2: MNHEY, SVGEGT. Written as DNA, the CDR3 is TGTGCCAGCAGTTCAGGGGCGAATCAGCCCCAGCATTTT. This codes for CASSSGANQPQHF.

Details on this clonotype: With a much larger clone just one base away, this may be a read error. The genes are TRBV7-6 and TRBJ2-1, with D possibly being TRBD1 or TRBD2 (5 bases each). This CDR3 has 15 residues. CDR1 and CDR2 (germline): SGHVS, FNYEAQ. The DNA of the CDR3 is TGTGCCAGCAGGCCACTGGGACCCCGTTTCAATGCGCAGTTCTTC. Its translation is CASRPLGPRFNAQFF.

This clonotype occurred many times. The chain recombines TRBV20-1 with TRBJ2-7; D may be TRBD2 (5 bases). V lost 0 bases to trimming and J lost 3 bases, with 15 bases between them. CDR1 and CDR2 from the germline V gene are DFQATT and SNEGSKA (reference sequence). The CDR3 sequence is 15 residues long. This CDR3 is CSAREPAAVRYEQYF. The CDR3 nucleotides are TGCAGTGCTAGAGAGCCCGCAGCGGTACGCTACGAGCAGTACTTC.

This chain uses TRBV19 with TRBJ2-1, with 10 bases aligning to TRBD2. CDR3 size: 14 residues. J gave up 10 bases and V 7 bases, and 10 bases lay outside the gene matches. In germline, CDR1 is LNHDA, CDR2 SQIVND (reference sequence). CDR3 in amino acids: CASTGLADYYEQFF. CDR3 DNA: TGTGCCAGTACAGGACTAGCGGACTACTACGAGCAGTTCTTC.

In the case of this clonotype: This clone may be a read error of a much larger clone one base away. The V call is TRBV28, the J call TRBJ2-5, with unresolved D. Near its end, the DNA agrees better with TRBJ2-1, so the J call may be wrong. The CDR3 is 14 amino acids. Germline V gene data show CDR1 as MDHEN and CDR2 as SYDVKM. CDR3 protein: CASSSSPYGNEQFF. In nucleotides, the CDR3 is TGTGCCAGCAGTTCATCCCCTTACGGGAATGAGCAGTTCTTC.

This clonotype was counted at least ten times. The chain couples TRBV10-3 to TRBJ2-7; the match to TRBD2 covers 11 bases. The germline CDR1 and CDR2 sequences are ENHRY and SYGVKD. This CDR3 has 17 residues. After removal of 6 bases from V and 0 bases from J, the junction contained 10 bases not matched to a gene. CDR3 sequence (DNA): TGTGCCATCAGCCACCACCTAGCGGGAGGCACCTCCTACGAGCAGTACTTC. It yields the protein CAISHHLAGGTSYEQYF.

For this clonotype: This sequence may be a read error, since a much larger clone differs from it by one base. The chain couples TRBV7-3 to TRBJ2-7; 8 nucleotides match TRBD2. Trimming at V came to 1 base and at J to 6 bases, leaving 8 bases not matched to a gene. Germline CDR1 and CDR2: SGHTA and FQGTGA. The CDR3 consists of 15 residues. The CDR3 spells CASSLSLSGITEQYF. Here the CDR3 DNA reads TGTGCCAGCAGCTTAAGTCTTAGCGGGATCACCGAGCAGTACTTC.

This clonotype was detected many times. The rearrangement uses TRBV20-1 and TRBJ2-1; TRBD2 might be the D (6 bases). V was pared by 3 bases and J by 2 bases, with 14 bases between. The CDR3 runs 15 residues. CDR1 and CDR2 (germline): DFQATT, SNEGSKA (reference sequence). CDR3: CSARRLAPTYNEQFF. For the CDR3, the DNA is TGCAGTGCTAGGAGGCTAGCGCCCACCTACAATGAGCAGTTCTTC.

This clonotype was observed many times. This chain joins TRBV7-8 and TRBJ2-3; 12 bases match TRBD2. This CDR3 spans 16 amino acids. Germline V gives CDR1 SGHVS, CDR2 FQNEAQ. After removal of 4 bases from V and 4 bases from J, the junction contained 6 bases not matched to a gene. DNA of the CDR3: TGTGCCAGCAGCTCACTAGCGGGAGGTCGCGCAGATACGCAGTATTTT. Translated: CASSSLAGGRADTQYF.

This clonotype was counted at least ten times. The chain couples TRBV7-8 to TRBJ1-6, with 7 nucleotides matching TRBD1. The junction had 7 bases not matched to a gene; V was cut back by 4 bases and J by 10 bases. CDR1 and CDR2 (germline): SGHVS, FQNEAQ. The CDR3 spans 14 residues. CDR3 bases: TGTGCCAGCAGCTACCAAACAGGGGACTCACCCCTCCACTTT. Its protein product is CASSYQTGDSPLHF.

The V gene is TRBV7-9, the J gene TRBJ2-5; maybe TRBD1 (6 bases). Germline CDR1 is SEHNR and CDR2 is FQNEAQ (reference sequence). The CDR3 consists of 14 residues. V shed 6 bases and J shed 4 bases, with 15 bases lying between them. This chain's CDR3 is CASSYIRDTETQYF. In nucleotides, the CDR3 is TGTGCCAGCAGTTATATCCGGGACACAGAGACCCAGTACTTC.

This clonotype was detected many times. This rearrangement joins TRBV7-2 to TRBJ1-5; D is ambiguous. CDR1 SGHTA and CDR2 FQGNSA come from the germline V gene. V was clipped by 0 bases and J by 6 bases, with 9 bases between them. This CDR3 comprises 14 residues. The CDR3 loop reads CASSLAPGPQPQHF. DNA for the CDR3: TGTGCCAGCAGCTTAGCCCCAGGTCCTCAGCCCCAGCATTTT.

With regard to this clonotype: An end of the junction differs from the germline gene, which may be a read error. The chain carries TRBV20-1 and TRBJ1-5; perhaps TRBD1 as D (5 bases). CDR1 is DFQATT, CDR2 SNEGSKA, per germline (reference sequence). The CDR3 sequence is 14 residues long. In DNA, the CDR3 is TGCAGCGCTACGACAGCTAATAGCAATCAGCCCCAGCATTTT. Its protein product is CSATTANSNQPQHF.

The chain employs TRBV29-1 and TRBJ2-5; D remains unclear. This CDR3 is 13 amino acids long. Germline V CDR1 and CDR2: SQVTM, ANQGSEA. The V end lost 8 bases, the J end lost 4 bases, and 17 bases lay between the germline ends. CDR3 protein: CSSSHAVGETQYF. In DNA, the CDR3 is TGCAGCTCCTCCCATGCTGTAGGAGAGACCCAGTACTTC.

This chain connects TRBV30 to TRBJ2-3, with TRBD2 identical over 15 bases. After removal of 0 bases from V and 2 bases from J, the junction contained 12 bases not matched to a gene. Germline CDR1 and CDR2: GTSNPN and SVGIG (reference sequence). The CDR3 contains 20 residues. This chain's CDR3 is CAWSVMGLAGGRLVTDTQYF. As DNA, the CDR3 is TGTGCCTGGAGTGTGATGGGACTAGCGGGAGGCCGTCTGGTCACAGATACGCAGTATTTT. Together with reference TRBV30 and TRBJ2-3, the CDR3 gives the full variable domain: SQTIHQWPATLVQPVGSPLSLECTVEGTSNPNLYWYRQAAGRGLQLLFYSVGIGQISSEVPQNLSASRPQDRQFILSSKKLLLSDSGFYLCAWSVMGLAGGRLVTDTQYFGPGTRLTVL.

The chain recombines TRBV12-3 or TRBV12-4 with TRBJ2-7; the D gene is possibly TRBD1 (5 bases). V dropped 6 bases and J dropped 10 bases, with 13 bases sitting between them. This CDR3 is 11 amino acids long. In nucleotides, the CDR3 is TGTGCCAGCAGCTGGGGCAGGGCTCAGTACTTC. Translated: CASSWGRAQYF.

This clonotype was observed at least ten times. The chain joins TRBV5-1 to TRBJ2-5; tentative D call: TRBD2 (6 bases). The CDR3 loop spans 18 amino acids. CDR1 SGHRS and CDR2 YFSETQ come from the germline V gene. The V end lost 0 bases, the J end lost 2 bases, and 20 bases lay between the germline ends. The CDR3 DNA is TGCGCCAGCAGCTTGGCCATCGGGGGACCGGCGGGGCAAGAGACCCAGTACTTC. Amino acids: CASSLAIGGPAGQETQYF.

This clonotype was detected ten times or more. The rearrangement uses TRBV28 and TRBJ2-5; D perhaps matches TRBD2 (5 bases). From germline, CDR1 is MDHEN and CDR2 SYDVKM. This CDR3 region has 12 residues. Trimming cost V 2 bases and J 9 bases, with 10 bases left between them. The CDR3 DNA follows: TGTGCCAGCAGTTTACCCCGGACTTCCCAGTACTTC. It translates to CASSLPRTSQYF.

This clonotype was observed at least ten times. The genes are TRBV12-3 or TRBV12-4 and TRBJ1-4; D is undetermined. This CDR3 comprises 14 residues. The V end lost 5 bases, the J end lost 0 bases, and 7 bases lay between the germline ends. CDR3 region: CASSHRATNEKLFF. CDR3 in DNA: TGTGCCAGCAGTCACCGCGCAACTAATGAAAAACTGTTTTTT.

In its sample, this clonotype was seen a few times. This rearrangement joins TRBV19 to TRBJ2-7, with TRBD2 matching over 14 bases. Germline-derived CDR1 and CDR2 are LNHDA and SQIVND (reference sequence). The CDR3 is made up of 14 amino acids. J lost 9 bases, V lost 5 bases, and 6 bases had no gene match. CDR3 in amino acids: CASSPGTSGSVQYF. For the CDR3, the DNA is TGTGCCAGTAGTCCGGGGACTAGCGGGAGTGTGCAGTACTTC.

This clonotype has more than one count but fewer than ten. The chain carries TRBV10-2 and TRBJ2-5, with 12 bases aligning to TRBD2. The CDR3 runs to 15 residues. Germline CDR1 is WSHSY and CDR2 is SAAADI. Unmatched junction bases numbered 6, after V lost 8 bases and J lost 2 bases. CDR3 amino acids: CASPRTSGIQETQYF. DNA for the CDR3: TGCGCCAGCCCGAGGACTAGCGGGATTCAAGAGACCCAGTACTTC.

Ten or more counts support this clonotype. V usage is TRBV20-1 and J usage is TRBJ2-7, with 9 positions matching TRBD2. The CDR3 sequence is 13 residues long. V was clipped by 7 bases and J by 4 bases; unmatched bases: 8. Germline values: CDR1 DFQATT, CDR2 SNEGSKA (reference sequence). The DNA of the CDR3 is TGCAGTGTCGAGACTAGCGGTTTATACGAGCAGTACTTC. It is translated as CSVETSGLYEQYF.

This clonotype was counted between two and nine times. V and J are TRBV5-1 and TRBJ2-3; no reliable D call. CDR3 size: 12 residues. Trimming left V 7 bases short and J 4 bases short, with 10 bases between. Germline V lookup: CDR1 SGHRS, CDR2 YFSETQ. CDR3: CASGPIADTQYF. The CDR3 DNA follows: TGCGCCAGCGGCCCTATCGCAGATACGCAGTATTTT.